One T cell receptor (beta chain) is described in this entry. Its target is unknown. TCRdb passed the RT-PCR reads through MiXCR, listing each CDR3 protein once. This repertoire shows 550,000 to 800,000 distinct CDR3 sequences, approximately 14% found once; its top ten account for approximately 7%. This sample is part of a study of response to subunit inactivated influenza vaccine. V trimming: 3 bases; J trimming: 4 bases; junction bases outside the gene matches: 12. Per the germline V gene, CDR1 is SQVTM and CDR2 is ANQGSEA. There are 16 residues in the CDR3. Study-wide findings and caveats: The authors put forward the suggestion that each seasonal influenza vaccination may bring in only a limited number of new T cells.

Sample: PBMCs from blood, taken 14 to 15 days before vaccination. J is TRBJ2-1 and V is TRBV29-1; 7 bases are a match to TRBD2. The source is a man in his forties or fifties who received an inactivated influenza vaccine. CDR3 DNA: TGCAGCGTTGAGTCCTTGGGGCTAGCGGATTACAATGAGCAGTTCTTC. Protein: CSVESLGLADYNEQFF.